This TCR beta chain was captured by sequencing in a study of T-cell memory formation after mild COVID-19. Regarding the study as a whole: Cross-reactive memory apparently joined, as some responding clones appeared in pre-infection memory.

This clonotype was observed a handful of times. Its antigen remains unknown. TCRdb recomputed calls from the 5' RACE reads with MiXCR, one row per CDR3 protein. The sample holds 450,000 or so distinct CDR3 sequences, more than 20% seen once. Trimming removed 0 bases from V and 1 base from J; junction bases left unmatched: 6. Germline assignment: CDR1 SEHNR and CDR2 FQNEAQ (reference sequence). This CDR3 has 18 residues. The sequence was collected from an adult woman who had mild COVID-19 (a few samples of this study predate the infection). Cell type and time point are not known. The sequencing sample was made of PBMCs or a T cell subset sorted from them (not recorded which). The V and J genes are TRBV7-9 and TRBJ2-3; 11 bases align to TRBD1. CDR3 sequence (DNA): TGTGCCAGCAGCTTAGCCCTAGGACAGGGGGCACGCACAGATACGCAGTATTTT. Its protein is CASSLALGQGARTDTQYF. Filled out from reference TRBV7-9 and TRBJ2-3, the complete variable domain reads DTGVSQNPRHKITKRGQNVTFRCDPISEHNRLYWYRQTLGQGPEFLTYFQNEAQLEKSRLLSDRFSAERPKGSFSTLEIQRTEQGDSAMYLCASSLALGQGARTDTQYFGPGTRLTVL.